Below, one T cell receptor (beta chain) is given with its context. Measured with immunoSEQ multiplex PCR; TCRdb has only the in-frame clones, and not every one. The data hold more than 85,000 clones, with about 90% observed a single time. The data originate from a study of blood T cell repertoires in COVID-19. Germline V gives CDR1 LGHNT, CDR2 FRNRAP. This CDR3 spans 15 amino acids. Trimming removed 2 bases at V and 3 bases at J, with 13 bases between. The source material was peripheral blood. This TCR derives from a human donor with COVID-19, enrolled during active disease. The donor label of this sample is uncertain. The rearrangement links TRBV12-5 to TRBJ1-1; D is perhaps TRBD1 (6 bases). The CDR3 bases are TGTGCTAGTGGTTTGCTTAGGGGGGGGGACACTGAAGCTTTCTTT. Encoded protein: CASGLLRGGDTEAFF.